This entry features one T cell receptor (beta chain) sequence. Its antigen is undetermined. This entry belongs to a study of cytomegalovirus exposure and HLA in healthy donors. Whole-study results and caveats: TRBV6-2, TRBV6-3 and some other V segments were excluded as indistinguishable.

This CDR3 is 15 amino acids long. V lost 4 bases and J lost 5, with 15 bases in between. CDR1 and CDR2 from the germline V gene are LNHNV and YYDKDF (reference sequence). Both 60 Vbeta primers and 13 Jbeta primers went into the PCR. Repertoires were generated with immunoSEQ multiplex PCR, while TCRdb's copy carries only in-frame clones and drops some. The sample includes about 160,000 clones, just under 80% of them seen just once. The chain joins TRBV15 to TRBJ1-5; D ambiguous. Material for sequencing was PBMCs. This sequence was found in a man aged 18 to 29 in good health and CMV-seropositive. The CDR3 DNA is TGTGCCACCAGCAACTTAGAGCCCGTTGATCAGCCCCAGCATTTT. It codes for CATSNLEPVDQPQHF. The full variable domain, with the rest looked up from reference TRBV15 and TRBJ1-5, is DAMVIQNPRYQVTQFGKPVTLSCSQTLNHNVMYWYQQKSSQAPKLLFHYYDKDFNNEADTPDNFQSRRPNTSFCFLDIRSPGLGDTAMYLCATSNLEPVDQPQHFGDGTRLSIL.